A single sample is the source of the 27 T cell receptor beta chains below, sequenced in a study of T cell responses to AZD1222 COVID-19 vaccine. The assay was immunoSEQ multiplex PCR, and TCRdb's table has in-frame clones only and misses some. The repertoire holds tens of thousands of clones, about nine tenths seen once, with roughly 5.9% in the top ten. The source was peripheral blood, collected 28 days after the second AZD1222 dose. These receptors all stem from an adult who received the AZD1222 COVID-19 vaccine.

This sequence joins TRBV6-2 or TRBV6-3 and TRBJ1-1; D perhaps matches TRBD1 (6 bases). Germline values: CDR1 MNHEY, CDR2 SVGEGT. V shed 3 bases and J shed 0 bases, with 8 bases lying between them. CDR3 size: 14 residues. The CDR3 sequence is CASSYDRMNTEAFF. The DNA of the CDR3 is TGTGCCAGCAGTTATGACAGGATGAACACTGAAGCTTTCTTT.

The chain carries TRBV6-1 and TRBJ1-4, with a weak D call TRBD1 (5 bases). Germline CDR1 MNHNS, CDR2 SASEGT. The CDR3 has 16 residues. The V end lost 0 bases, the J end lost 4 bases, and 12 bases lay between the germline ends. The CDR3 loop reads CASSEAPRAGNEKLFF. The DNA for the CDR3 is TGTGCCAGCAGTGAAGCACCCAGGGCTGGTAATGAAAAACTGTTTTTT.

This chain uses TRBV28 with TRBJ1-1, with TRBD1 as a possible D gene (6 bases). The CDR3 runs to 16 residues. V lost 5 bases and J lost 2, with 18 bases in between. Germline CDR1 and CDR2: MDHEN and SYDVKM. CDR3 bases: TGTGCCAGCAGTCCTCCCAAGACAGGTTCAAACACTGAAGCTTTCTTT. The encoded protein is CASSPPKTGSNTEAFF.

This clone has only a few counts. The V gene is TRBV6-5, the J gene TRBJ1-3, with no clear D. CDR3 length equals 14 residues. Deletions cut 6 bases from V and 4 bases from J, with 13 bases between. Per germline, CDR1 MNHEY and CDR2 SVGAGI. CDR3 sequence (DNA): TGTGCCAGCAGGGGATCGGGCGGAGGAAACACCATATATTTT. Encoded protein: CASRGSGGGNTIYF.

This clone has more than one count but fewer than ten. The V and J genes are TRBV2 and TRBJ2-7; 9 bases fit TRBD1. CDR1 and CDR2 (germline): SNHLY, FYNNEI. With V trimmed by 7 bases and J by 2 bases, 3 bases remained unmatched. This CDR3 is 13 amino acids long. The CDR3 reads CASMRDRAYEQYF. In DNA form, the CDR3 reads TGTGCCAGCATGAGGGACAGGGCCTACGAGCAGTACTTC.

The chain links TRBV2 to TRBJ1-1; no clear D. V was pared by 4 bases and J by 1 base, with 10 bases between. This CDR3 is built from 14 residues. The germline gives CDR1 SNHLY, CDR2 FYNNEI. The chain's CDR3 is CASSGPLSNTEAFF. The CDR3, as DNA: TGTGCCAGCAGTGGACCACTGTCGAACACTGAAGCTTTCTTT.

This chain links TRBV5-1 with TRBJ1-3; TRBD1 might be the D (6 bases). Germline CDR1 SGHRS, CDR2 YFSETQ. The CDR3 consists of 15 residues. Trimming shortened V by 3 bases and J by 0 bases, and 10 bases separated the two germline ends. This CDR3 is CASSSDSLSGNTIYF. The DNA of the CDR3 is TGCGCCAGCAGCTCGGACAGCCTCTCTGGAAACACCATATATTTT. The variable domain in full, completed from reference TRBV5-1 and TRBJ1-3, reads KAGVTQTPRYLIKTRGQQVTLSCSPISGHRSVSWYQQTPGQGLQFLFEYFSETQRNKGNFPGRFSGRQFSNSRSEMNVSTLELGDSALYLCASSSDSLSGNTIYFGEGSWLTVV.

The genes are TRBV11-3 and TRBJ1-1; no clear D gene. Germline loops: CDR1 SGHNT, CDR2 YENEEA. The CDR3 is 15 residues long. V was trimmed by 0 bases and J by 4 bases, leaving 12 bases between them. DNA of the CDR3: TGTGCCAGCAGCTTAGATAGTCAGAGGACCACTGAAGCTTTCTTT. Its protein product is CASSLDSQRTTEAFF.

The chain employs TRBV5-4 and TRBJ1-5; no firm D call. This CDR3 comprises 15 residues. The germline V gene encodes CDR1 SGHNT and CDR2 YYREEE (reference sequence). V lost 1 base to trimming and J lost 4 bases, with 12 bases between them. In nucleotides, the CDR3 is TGTGCCAGCAGCTTGAACCAGCGGAGGAATCAGCCCCAGCATTTT. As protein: CASSLNQRRNQPQHF.

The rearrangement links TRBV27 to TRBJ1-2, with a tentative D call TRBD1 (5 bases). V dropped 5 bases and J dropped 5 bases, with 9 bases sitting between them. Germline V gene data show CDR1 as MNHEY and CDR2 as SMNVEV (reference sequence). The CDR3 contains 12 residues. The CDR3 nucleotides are TGTGCCAGCAGTCGGGGGGGGTATGGCTACACCTTC. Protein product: CASSRGGYGYTF.

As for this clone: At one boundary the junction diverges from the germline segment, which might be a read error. CDR3 sequence (DNA): TGTGCCAGTTCACCCCGGGGGGCGCGGACTAATGAAAAACTGTTTTTT. This codes for CASSPRGARTNEKLFF. This sequence joins TRBV18 and TRBJ1-4; D might be TRBD1 (6 bases). CDR3 length equals 16 residues. Germline CDR1 is KGHSH and CDR2 is LQKENI.

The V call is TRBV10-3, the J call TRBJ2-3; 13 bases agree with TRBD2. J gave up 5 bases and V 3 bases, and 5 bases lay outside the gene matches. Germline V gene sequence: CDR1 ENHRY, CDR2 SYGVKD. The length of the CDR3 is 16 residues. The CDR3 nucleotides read TGTGCCATCAGTGACTTACTAGCGGGGGGGGAAGATACGCAGTATTTT. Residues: CAISDLLAGGEDTQYF.

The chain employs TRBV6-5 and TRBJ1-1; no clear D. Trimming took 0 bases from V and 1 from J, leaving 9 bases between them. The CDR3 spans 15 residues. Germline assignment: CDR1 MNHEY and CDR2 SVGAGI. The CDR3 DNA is TGTGCCAGCAGTTACTCGAAGAACAGGAACACTGAAGCTTTCTTT. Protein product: CASSYSKNRNTEAFF.

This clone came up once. The CDR3: CASSPTQGPVTQYF. Here the CDR3 DNA reads TGTGCCAGCAGCCCCACACAGGGTCCGGTGACCCAGTACTTC. The genes are TRBV4-2 and TRBJ2-5; the D gene is possibly TRBD1 (6 bases). V was cut by 4 bases and J by 7 bases, with 16 bases left in between. CDR1 is LGHNA, CDR2 YNFKEQ, per germline. This CDR3 is built from 14 residues.

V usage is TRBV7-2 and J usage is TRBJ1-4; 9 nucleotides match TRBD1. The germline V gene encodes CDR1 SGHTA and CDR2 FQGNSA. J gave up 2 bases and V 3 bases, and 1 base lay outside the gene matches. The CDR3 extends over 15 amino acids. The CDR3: CASSFTGGTNEKLFF. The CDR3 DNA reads TGTGCCAGCAGCTTCACAGGGGGCACTAATGAAAAACTGTTTTTT.

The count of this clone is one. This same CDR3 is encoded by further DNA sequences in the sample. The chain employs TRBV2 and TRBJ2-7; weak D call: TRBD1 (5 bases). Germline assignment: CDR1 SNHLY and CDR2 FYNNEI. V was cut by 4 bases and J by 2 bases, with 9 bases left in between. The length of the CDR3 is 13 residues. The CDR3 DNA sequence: TGTGCCAGCAGTGGGGGCGCCGCCTACGAGCAGTACTTC. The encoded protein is CASSGGAAYEQYF.

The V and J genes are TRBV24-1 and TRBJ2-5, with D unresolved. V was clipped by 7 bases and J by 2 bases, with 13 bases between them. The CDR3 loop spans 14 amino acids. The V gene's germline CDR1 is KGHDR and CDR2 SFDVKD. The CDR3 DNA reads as TGTGCCACCAGAGCCGACGGCGGTCAAGAGACCCAGTACTTC. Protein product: CATRADGGQETQYF.

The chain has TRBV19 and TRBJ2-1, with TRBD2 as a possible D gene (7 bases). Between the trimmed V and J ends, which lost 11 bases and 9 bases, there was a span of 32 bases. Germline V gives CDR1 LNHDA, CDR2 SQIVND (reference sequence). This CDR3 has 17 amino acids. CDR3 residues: CALSIDLSTGGGGEQFF. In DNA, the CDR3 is TGTGCCCTTAGTATAGATCTATCGACAGGAGGGGGGGGTGAGCAGTTCTTC. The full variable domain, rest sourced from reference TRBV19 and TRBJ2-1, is DGGITQSPKYLFRKEGQNVTLSCEQNLNHDAMYWYRQDPGQGLRLIYYSQIVNDFQKGDIAEGYSVSREKKESFPLTVTSAQKNPTAFYLCALSIDLSTGGGGEQFFGPGTRLTVL.

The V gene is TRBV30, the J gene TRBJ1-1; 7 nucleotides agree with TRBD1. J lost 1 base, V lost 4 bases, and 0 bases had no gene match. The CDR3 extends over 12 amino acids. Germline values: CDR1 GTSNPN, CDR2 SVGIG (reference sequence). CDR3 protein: CAWTGGNTEAFF. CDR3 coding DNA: TGTGCCTGGACAGGGGGGAACACTGAAGCTTTCTTT.

CDR3: CASSLRFGESSYNSPLHF. The CDR3 region has the DNA TGTGCCAGCAGCTTGCGTTTCGGGGAGAGCTCCTATAATTCACCCCTCCACTTT. The chain combines TRBV7-8 with TRBJ1-6; no firm D call. CDR3 length: 18 amino acids. Germline V gene data show CDR1 as SGHVS and CDR2 as FQNEAQ. Trimming shortened V by 3 bases and J by 0 bases, and 15 bases separated the two germline ends.

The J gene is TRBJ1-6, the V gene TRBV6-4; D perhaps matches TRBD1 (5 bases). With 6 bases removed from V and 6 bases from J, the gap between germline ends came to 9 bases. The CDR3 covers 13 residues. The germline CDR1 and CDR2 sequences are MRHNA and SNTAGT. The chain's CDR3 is CASRRDFNSPLHF. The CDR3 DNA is TGTGCCAGCAGAAGGGACTTTAATTCACCCCTCCACTTT.

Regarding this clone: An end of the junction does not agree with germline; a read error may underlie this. The CDR3 DNA is TGTGCCAGCAGCCCTTCGGGACAGGGGGCCATTAACCATGGCTACACCTTC. This gives the protein CASSPSGQGAINHGYTF. The gene calls are TRBV4-2 and TRBJ1-2; 12 nucleotides line up with TRBD1. The germline gives CDR1 LGHNA, CDR2 YNFKEQ. The CDR3 loop spans 17 amino acids.

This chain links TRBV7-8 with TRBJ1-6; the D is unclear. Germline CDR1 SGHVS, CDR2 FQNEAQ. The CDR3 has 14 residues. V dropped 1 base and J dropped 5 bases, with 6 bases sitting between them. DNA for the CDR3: TGTGCCAGCAGCTTAGAAGGCGATAATTCACCCCTCCACTTT. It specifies CASSLEGDNSPLHF.

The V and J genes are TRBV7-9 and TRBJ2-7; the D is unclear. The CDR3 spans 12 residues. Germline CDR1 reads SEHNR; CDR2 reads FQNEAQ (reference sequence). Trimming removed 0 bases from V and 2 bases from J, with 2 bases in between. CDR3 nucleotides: TGTGCCAGCAGCTTAGCGGCCTACGAGCAGTACTTC. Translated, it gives CASSLAAYEQYF.

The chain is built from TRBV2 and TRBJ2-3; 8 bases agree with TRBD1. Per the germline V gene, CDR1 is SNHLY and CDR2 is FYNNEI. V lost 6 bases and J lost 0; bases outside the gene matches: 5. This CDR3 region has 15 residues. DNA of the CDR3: TGTGCCAGCAGAGGACAGGGCCTTAGCACAGATACGCAGTATTTT. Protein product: CASRGQGLSTDTQYF.

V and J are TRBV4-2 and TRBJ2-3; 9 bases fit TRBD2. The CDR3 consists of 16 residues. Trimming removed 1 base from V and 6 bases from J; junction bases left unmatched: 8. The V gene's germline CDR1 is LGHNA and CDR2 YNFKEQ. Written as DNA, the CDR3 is TGTGCCAGCAGCCAAGGACCGGGACTAGCAGGGGATACGCAGTATTTT. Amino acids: CASSQGPGLAGDTQYF.

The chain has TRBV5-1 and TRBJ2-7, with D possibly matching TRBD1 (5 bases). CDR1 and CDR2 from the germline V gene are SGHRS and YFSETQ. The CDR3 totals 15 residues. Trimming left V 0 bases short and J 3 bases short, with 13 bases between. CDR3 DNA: TGCGCCAGCAGCTTGGGGCCAGGGCAGATCTACGAGCAGTACTTC. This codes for CASSLGPGQIYEQYF.